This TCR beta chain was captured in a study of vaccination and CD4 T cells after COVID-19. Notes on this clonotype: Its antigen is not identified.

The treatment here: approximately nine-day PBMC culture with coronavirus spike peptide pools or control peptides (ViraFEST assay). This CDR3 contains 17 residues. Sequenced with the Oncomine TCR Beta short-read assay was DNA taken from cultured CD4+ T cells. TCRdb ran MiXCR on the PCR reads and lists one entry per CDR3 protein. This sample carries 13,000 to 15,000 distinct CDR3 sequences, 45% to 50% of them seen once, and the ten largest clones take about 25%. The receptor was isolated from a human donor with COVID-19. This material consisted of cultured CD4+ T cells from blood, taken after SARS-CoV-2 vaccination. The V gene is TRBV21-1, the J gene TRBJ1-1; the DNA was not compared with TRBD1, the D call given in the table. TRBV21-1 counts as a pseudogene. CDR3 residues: CASSPTGGEFKHTEAFF. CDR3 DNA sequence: TGTGCCAGCAGCCCCACGGGGGGCGAATTTAAGCACACTGAAGCTTTCTTT.